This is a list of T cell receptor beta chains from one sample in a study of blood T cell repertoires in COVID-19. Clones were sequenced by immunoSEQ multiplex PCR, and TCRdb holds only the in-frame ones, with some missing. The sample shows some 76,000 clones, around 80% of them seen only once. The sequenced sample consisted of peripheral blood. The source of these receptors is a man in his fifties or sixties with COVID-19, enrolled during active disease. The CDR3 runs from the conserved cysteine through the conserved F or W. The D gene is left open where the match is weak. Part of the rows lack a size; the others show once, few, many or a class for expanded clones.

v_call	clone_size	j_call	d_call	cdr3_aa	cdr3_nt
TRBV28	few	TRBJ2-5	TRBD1	CASRKDRVRETQYF	TGTGCCAGCAGAAAGGACAGGGTCCGGGAGACCCAGTACTTC
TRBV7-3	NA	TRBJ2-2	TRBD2	CASSLGLAGTGELFF	TGTGCCAGCAGCTTAGGACTAGCGGGCACCGGGGAGCTGTTTTTT
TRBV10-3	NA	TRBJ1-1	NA	CAICRTPGDTEAFF	TGTGCCATCTGCCGGACTCCGGGGGACACTGAAGCTTTCTTT
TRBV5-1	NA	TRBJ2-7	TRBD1	CASSLEAGTGLGEQYF	TGCGCCAGCAGCTTGGAGGCCGGGACAGGGCTCGGCGAGCAGTACTTC
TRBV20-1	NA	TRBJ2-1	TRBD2	CSASRGGEQFF	TGCAGTGCTAGCCGGGGGGGTGAGCAGTTCTTC
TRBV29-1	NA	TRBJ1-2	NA	CSVYTGFGSYGYTF	TGCAGCGTGTATACAGGGTTTGGGAGCTATGGCTACACCTTC
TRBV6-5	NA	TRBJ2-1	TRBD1	CASSRQGTYNEQFF	TGTGCCAGCAGCCGACAGGGCACATACAATGAGCAGTTCTTC
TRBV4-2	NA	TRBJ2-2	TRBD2	CASSRTKGLAGETGELFF	TGTGCCAGCAGCCGGACTAAGGGGCTAGCGGGAGAAACCGGGGAGCTGTTTTTT
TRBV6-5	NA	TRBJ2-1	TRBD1	CASSRQGNNEQFF	TGTGCCAGCAGTCGACAGGGGAACAATGAGCAGTTCTTC
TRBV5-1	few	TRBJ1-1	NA	CASSGGLSDTEAFF	TGCGCCAGCAGCGGGGGCCTCTCTGACACTGAAGCTTTCTTT
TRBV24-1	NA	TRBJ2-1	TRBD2	CATSDRTSSSYNEQFF	TGTGCCACCAGTGACCGGACTAGCTCCTCCTACAATGAGCAGTTCTTC
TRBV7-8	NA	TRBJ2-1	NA	CASSLELPGSSYNEQFF	TGTGCCAGCAGCTTAGAATTACCGGGTAGTTCCTACAATGAGCAGTTCTTC
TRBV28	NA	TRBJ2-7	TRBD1	CASSLRLQGAYEQYF	TGTGCCAGCAGTTTACGGCTCCAGGGGGCTTACGAGCAGTACTTC
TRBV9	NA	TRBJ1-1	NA	CASSVSPDTEAFF	TGTGCCAGCAGCGTAAGTCCGGACACTGAAGCTTTCTTT
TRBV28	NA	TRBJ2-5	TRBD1	CASTRTPRGETQYF	TGTGCCAGCACCAGGACCCCCAGGGGGGAGACCCAGTACTTC
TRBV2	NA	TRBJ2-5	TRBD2	CATRGNGETQYF	TGTGCCACGCGGGGGAATGGGGAGACCCAGTACTTC
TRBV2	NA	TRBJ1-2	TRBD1	CASSQDRVKGYTF	TGTGCCAGCAGTCAGGACAGGGTGAAAGGCTACACCTTC
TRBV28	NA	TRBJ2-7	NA	CASSFGGPNEQYF	TGTGCCAGCAGTTTCGGGGGGCCGAACGAGCAGTACTTC
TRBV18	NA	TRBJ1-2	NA	CASSPGGDGYTF	TGTGCCAGCTCACCAGGGGGGGATGGCTACACCTTC
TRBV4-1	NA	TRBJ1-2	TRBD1	CASSSTGEHGYTF	TGCGCCAGCAGCTCAACAGGGGAGCATGGCTACACCTTC
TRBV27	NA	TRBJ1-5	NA	CASSPSLRGQEQPQHF	TGTGCCAGCAGTCCCTCCTTAAGGGGCCAAGAGCAGCCCCAGCATTTT
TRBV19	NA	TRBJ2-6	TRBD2	CASKRQGGASGANVLTF	TGTGCCAGTAAAAGGCAGGGAGGGGCCTCTGGGGCCAACGTCCTGACTTTC
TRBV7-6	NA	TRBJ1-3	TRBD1	CASSIGTGSGNTIYF	TGTGCCAGCAGCATCGGGACAGGCTCTGGAAACACCATATATTTT
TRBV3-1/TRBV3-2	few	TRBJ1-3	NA	CASSQSFGGNTIYF	TGTGCCAGCAGCCAATCCTTCGGTGGAAACACCATATATTTT
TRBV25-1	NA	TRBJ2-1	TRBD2	CASSEGTRGYNEQFF	TGTGCCAGCAGTGAGGGGACTAGGGGCTACAATGAGCAGTTCTTC
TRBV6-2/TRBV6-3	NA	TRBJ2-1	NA	CASSPGTGGSNEQFF	TGTGCCAGCAGTCCGGGAACGGGTGGTAGCAATGAGCAGTTCTTC
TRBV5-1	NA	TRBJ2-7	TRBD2	CASSLQGLAETGEQYF	TGCGCCAGCAGCTTGCAGGGACTAGCGGAGACGGGCGAGCAGTACTTC
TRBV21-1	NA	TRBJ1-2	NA	CASSKALGQVGGYTF	TGTGCCAGCAGCAAAGCGCTTGGTCAGGTCGGTGGCTACACCTTC
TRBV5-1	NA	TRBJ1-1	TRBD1	CASSLAGGSNTEAFF	TGCGCCAGCAGCTTAGCAGGGGGATCTAACACTGAAGCTTTCTTT
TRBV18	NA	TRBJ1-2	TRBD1	CASSSGTGVAGYTF	TGTGCCAGCTCATCCGGGACAGGGGTCGCTGGCTACACCTTC
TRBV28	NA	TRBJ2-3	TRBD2	CASGIGGGQYF	TGTGCCAGCGGAATCGGCGGGGGGCAGTATTTT
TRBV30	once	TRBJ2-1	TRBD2	CAWGKWTSGTYNEQFF	TGTGCCTGGGGCAAATGGACTAGCGGGACTTACAATGAGCAGTTCTTC
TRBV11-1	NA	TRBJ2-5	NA	CASSLRAVEGETQYF	TGTGCCAGCAGCCTCCGAGCAGTTGAGGGAGAGACCCAGTACTTC
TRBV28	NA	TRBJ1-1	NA	CASSPPQAMNTEAFF	TGTGCCAGCAGTCCCCCGCAAGCCATGAACACTGAAGCTTTCTTT
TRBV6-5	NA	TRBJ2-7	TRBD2	CASRRGLADYEQYF	TGTGCCAGCAGGCGGGGACTAGCGGACTACGAGCAGTACTTC
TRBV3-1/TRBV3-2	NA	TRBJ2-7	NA	CASSPPVGRAHEQYF	TGTGCCAGCAGCCCCCCGGTCGGGAGAGCCCACGAGCAGTACTTC
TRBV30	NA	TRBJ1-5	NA	CAWSGTNRLEPQHF	TGTGCCTGGAGTGGGACTAACAGGCTCGAGCCCCAGCATTTT
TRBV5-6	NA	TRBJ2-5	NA	CASSWGSRQETQYF	TGTGCCAGCAGCTGGGGCAGTCGACAAGAGACCCAGTACTTC
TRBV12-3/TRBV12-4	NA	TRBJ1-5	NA	CASSGGGNQPQHF	TGTGCCAGCAGTGGGGGGGGCAATCAGCCCCAGCATTTT
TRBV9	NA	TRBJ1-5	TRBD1	CASSAGTASNQPQHF	TGTGCCAGCAGCGCCGGGACAGCTAGCAATCAGCCCCAGCATTTT
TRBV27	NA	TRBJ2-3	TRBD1	CASRDRGADTQYF	TGTGCCAGCAGGGACAGGGGTGCAGATACGCAGTATTTT
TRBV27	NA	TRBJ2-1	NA	CASSSDFYNEQFF	TGTGCCAGCAGTTCGGACTTTTACAATGAGCAGTTCTTC
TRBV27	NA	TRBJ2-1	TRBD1	CASSSFLQGAMNEQFF	TGTGCCAGCAGTTCTTTTTTACAGGGGGCGATGAATGAGCAGTTCTTC
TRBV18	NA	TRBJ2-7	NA	CASSESQAGFSYEQYF	TGTGCCAGCTCCGAATCTCAAGCGGGCTTCTCCTACGAGCAGTACTTC
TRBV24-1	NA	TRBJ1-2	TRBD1	CATSQGTAYGYTF	TGTGCCACCAGTCAAGGGACAGCTTATGGCTACACCTTC